The rows below give T cell receptor beta chains drawn from one sample of a study of blood T cell repertoires in COVID-19. Using immunoSEQ multiplex PCR, the repertoire was profiled, and TCRdb retains in-frame clones only, with some absent. The sample has some 400,000 clones; 81% are singletons. The sample consisted of peripheral blood. Source of these receptors: a human donor with acute or convalescent COVID-19. The donor label of this sample is uncertain. The CDR3 runs from the conserved cysteine through the conserved F or W. The order of the fields is V gene, J gene, clone size, D gene, CDR3 length, CDR3 protein. A D gene is named only where the DNA matches it firmly. Rows give clone size only sometimes, using once, few, many, or a class for an expanded clone.

>TRBV6-5|TRBJ1-4|.|.|15
CASSYRGATNEKLFF
>TRBV24-1|TRBJ2-1|.|TRBD2|13
CATRGGSHNEQFF
>TRBV6-5|TRBJ2-5|.|.|13
CASTSGRQETQYF
>TRBV5-5|TRBJ1-2|.|TRBD1|16
CASSFGGTDPSYGYTF
>TRBV2|TRBJ2-5|.|TRBD2|16
CASSALGLAGGETQYF
>TRBV7-2|TRBJ1-1|.|.|15
CASSLEGQGNTEAFF
>TRBV7-9|TRBJ1-1|.|.|14
CASRDGTRTTEAFF
>TRBV15|TRBJ1-4|.|TRBD1|12
CATSGGNRGLFF
>TRBV7-2|TRBJ2-2|.|.|15
CASSPTPYLTGELFF
>TRBV6-4|TRBJ1-5|.|.|16
CASSDSKQSLSQPQHF
>TRBV2|TRBJ1-5|.|.|14
CASSVVRNNQPQHF
>TRBV12-3/TRBV12-4|TRBJ1-2|.|.|11
CASGPGYGYTF
>TRBV3-1/TRBV3-2|TRBJ2-2|.|TRBD2|16
CASSRQGGTGTGELFF
>TRBV7-8|TRBJ2-2|.|TRBD1|15
CASGGGQGGGGELFF
>TRBV19|TRBJ2-4|.|.|15
CASSIQAAFKNIQYF
>TRBV6-5|TRBJ2-1|.|.|16
CASSYSSRSSYNEQFF
>TRBV10-2|TRBJ2-1|.|TRBD1|15
CATRGGTGLRNEQFF
>TRBV5-1|TRBJ2-1|.|TRBD1|15
CASSRGWTGYNEQFF
>TRBV11-2|TRBJ2-7|.|TRBD1|15
CASSLGGTGGHEQYF
>TRBV7-2|TRBJ1-3|once|TRBD1|17
CASSDRASGFSGNTIYF
>TRBV29-1|TRBJ2-1|.|.|11
CSVEKGVEQFF
>TRBV14|TRBJ2-7|.|TRBD2|17
CASSPGTSGIRPNEQYF
>TRBV10-2|TRBJ1-2|few|.|15
CASSARPGSSYGYTF
>TRBV7-6|TRBJ2-3|.|.|15
CASSLGLPGTDTQYF
>TRBV5-4|TRBJ2-7|few|.|12
CASSSLAGEQYF
>TRBV20-1|TRBJ1-5|.|.|12
CSASAAGQPQHF
>TRBV18|TRBJ1-1|.|.|15
CASSPPGGASTEAFF
>TRBV5-1|TRBJ1-4|.|.|15
CASSKWTEVGEKLFF
>TRBV25-1|TRBJ1-4|.|.|14
CASSERAGSGKLFF